These 29 T cell receptor beta chains were all obtained from the same sample, sequenced in a study of shared clonotypes between healthy human individuals. Data came from immunoSEQ multiplex PCR; TCRdb stores just in-frame clones and leaves some out. The data show just over 2,000,000 clones, about 95% seen once. Terminally differentiated effector memory CD45RA+ cells were excluded by CCR7 positive selection of CD45RO-negative cells. The sample was naive CD8+ T cells sorted from blood. These receptors were obtained from a man aged 18 to 29 in good health.

This clone was observed a handful of times. The identical CDR3 is also encoded by other nucleotide sequences in the sample. V usage is TRBV28 and J usage is TRBJ1-1; weak D call: TRBD1 (5 bases). CDR1 and CDR2 from the germline V gene are MDHEN and SYDVKM. The CDR3 loop spans 13 amino acids. With 2 bases removed from V and 1 base from J, the gap between germline ends came to 5 bases. CDR3 amino acids: CASSLGGNTEAFF. The CDR3, as DNA: TGTGCCAGCAGTTTAGGGGGGAACACTGAAGCTTTCTTT.

V gene TRBV10-3 combines with J gene TRBJ2-5; 9 positions agree with TRBD1. The junction had 3 bases not matched to a gene; V was cut back by 1 base and J by 3 bases. Germline lookup yields CDR1 ENHRY and CDR2 SYGVKD. This CDR3 spans 15 amino acids. The CDR3 bases are TGTGCCATCAGTGAGTGGGACAGGGACGAAGAGACCCAGTACTTC. It translates to CAISEWDRDEETQYF.

The rearrangement joins TRBV5-4 to TRBJ2-1; no definite D call. Germline V CDR1 and CDR2: SGHNT, YYREEE (reference sequence). V was clipped by 0 bases and J by 0 bases, with 7 bases between them. The length of the CDR3 is 15 residues. DNA for the CDR3: TGTGCCAGCAGCTTGGAACAGAGCTCCTACAATGAGCAGTTCTTC. Translated, it gives CASSLEQSSYNEQFF.

CDR3 sequence reads: CASSDPLLGADYGYTF. Written as DNA, the CDR3 is TGTGCCAGCAGTGACCCTCTTTTGGGGGCGGACTATGGCTACACCTTC. The J gene is TRBJ1-2, the V gene TRBV28; D might be TRBD1 (6 bases). The CDR3 extends over 16 amino acids. Trimming stripped 5 bases from V and 3 bases from J, with 19 bases between. Germline V gene data show CDR1 as MDHEN and CDR2 as SYDVKM.

The chain uses TRBV9 and TRBJ2-3, with D perhaps TRBD2 (5 bases). The CDR3 runs 14 residues. Per the germline V gene, CDR1 is SGDLS and CDR2 is YYNGEE. V was shortened by 4 bases and J by 5 bases, with 14 bases between the two germline ends. DNA of the CDR3: TGTGCCAGCAGCTCAGGAATCGGGGAAGATACGCAGTATTTT. Amino acid sequence: CASSSGIGEDTQYF.

This chain connects TRBV29-1 to TRBJ2-7; maybe TRBD2 (6 bases). V lost 3 bases and J 0 bases, leaving 15 bases between the germline ends. The CDR3 is 15 residues long. Germline CDR1 is SQVTM and CDR2 is ANQGSEA. The CDR3 coding sequence is TGCAGCGTTGAGGGGCCGGGAGTGTACTCCTACGAGCAGTACTTC. Translation: CSVEGPGVYSYEQYF.

V is TRBV28 and J is TRBJ2-7; a weak D match, TRBD2 (5 bases). From germline, CDR1 is MDHEN and CDR2 SYDVKM. The CDR3 is made up of 13 amino acids. The V end was cut by 6 bases, the J end by 0 bases, with 9 bases between. The CDR3 DNA reads TGTGCCAGCAGGGACTGGAGCTCCTACGAGCAGTACTTC. Translating it yields CASRDWSSYEQYF.

The V call is TRBV4-1, the J call TRBJ2-2; 7 bases line up with TRBD1. The V segment lost 4 bases and the J segment 0 bases; nucleotides outside the gene matches: 2. This CDR3 has 15 residues. Per the germline V gene, CDR1 is MGHRA and CDR2 is YSYEKL. The CDR3 reads CASSLGTANTGELFF. The CDR3 bases are TGCGCCAGCAGCCTTGGGACAGCGAACACCGGGGAGCTGTTTTTT.

The V gene is TRBV9, the J gene TRBJ2-5; TRBD2 matches at 8 bases. The ends lost 4 bases at V and 1 base at J; junction bases unmatched: 9. The length of the CDR3 is 16 residues. CDR1 is SGDLS, CDR2 YYNGEE, per germline. Written as DNA, the CDR3 is TGTGCCAGCAGCTCTCTGGCTAGCGGGCGCCAAGAGACCCAGTACTTC. It codes for CASSSLASGRQETQYF.

The rearrangement uses TRBV2 and TRBJ2-2; weak D call: TRBD1 (6 bases). Trimming took off 10 bases at V and 4 bases at J, with 19 bases between the two ends. The CDR3 contains 15 residues. Germline CDR1 is SNHLY and CDR2 is FYNNEI. CDR3 DNA sequence: TGTGCCATACCTACTAGGACAGCTGCCACCGGGGAGCTGTTTTTT. Protein product: CAIPTRTAATGELFF.

This chain links TRBV6-5 with TRBJ1-2; TRBD1 is a possible D gene (5 bases). Germline lookup yields CDR1 MNHEY and CDR2 SVGAGI. Between the trimmed V and J ends, which lost 0 bases and 8 bases, there was a span of 13 bases. This CDR3 is 14 amino acids long. CDR3 DNA sequence: TGTGCCAGCAGTTACTCAGAGGACATTTGGGGCTACACCTTC. Protein: CASSYSEDIWGYTF.

This clone was detected once. This same CDR3 is encoded by further DNA sequences in the sample. V gene TRBV13 combines with J gene TRBJ2-7; D uncertain. From germline, CDR1 is PRHDT and CDR2 FYEKMQ (reference sequence). This CDR3 is built from 13 residues. The ends were cut back, 0 bases at V and 4 bases at J, with 7 bases in the middle. The CDR3 bases are TGTGCCAGCAGCTTAGGGGCGAATTACGAGCAGTACTTC. Amino acid sequence: CASSLGANYEQYF.

This sequence joins TRBV6-6 and TRBJ2-1; tentatively, D is TRBD1 or TRBD2 (5 bases each). V was pared by 5 bases and J by 4 bases, with 15 bases between. CDR1 and CDR2 from the germline V gene are MNHNY and SVGAGI (reference sequence). The CDR3 has 15 amino acids. CDR3: CASSPDSGRYNEQFF. CDR3 sequence (DNA): TGTGCCAGCAGTCCTGACTCGGGGCGGTACAATGAGCAGTTCTTC.

This chain joins TRBV2 and TRBJ2-1; unclear D gene. Trimming took 6 bases from V and 8 from J, leaving 17 bases between them. Germline V gene sequence: CDR1 SNHLY, CDR2 FYNNEI. The CDR3 covers 14 residues. The chain's CDR3 is CASSTVSGSDEQFF. The CDR3 nucleotides are TGTGCCAGCAGCACAGTCTCTGGGTCCGATGAGCAGTTCTTC.

The chain couples TRBV27 to TRBJ2-7; D gene uncertain. The CDR3 sequence is 14 residues long. Deletions cut 0 bases from V and 7 bases from J, with 13 bases between. The germline V gene has CDR1 MNHEY and CDR2 SMNVEV (reference sequence). The CDR3 loop reads CASSLSGSIREQYF. As DNA, the CDR3 is TGTGCCAGCAGTTTATCCGGGTCGATAAGGGAGCAGTACTTC.

This clone has more than one count but fewer than ten. The DNA of the CDR3 is TGTGCCAGCAGTTTCGATCTGGGGCTTCAATCACCCCTCCACTTT. It translates to CASSFDLGLQSPLHF. This chain connects TRBV28 to TRBJ1-6, with D perhaps matching TRBD1 (5 bases). Trimming took off 3 bases at V and 10 bases at J, with 16 bases between the two ends. The CDR3 is made up of 15 amino acids. Germline V gene data show CDR1 as MDHEN and CDR2 as SYDVKM.

The chain links TRBV11-2 to TRBJ1-1; 8 bases agree with TRBD1. This CDR3 is built from 14 residues. Trimming removed 6 bases from V and 5 bases from J; junction bases left unmatched: 8. The germline V gene encodes CDR1 SGHAT and CDR2 FQNNGV. CDR3: CASSYQGARTEAFF. The CDR3 DNA is TGTGCCAGCAGTTATCAGGGGGCGCGGACTGAAGCTTTCTTT.

This clone occurred once. The rearrangement uses TRBV11-2 and TRBJ1-3, with D unclear. Trimming stripped 5 bases from V and 0 bases from J, with 11 bases between. The germline V gene has CDR1 SGHAT and CDR2 FQNNGV. This CDR3 has 15 residues. Here the CDR3 reads CASSQGRSSGNTIYF. DNA of the CDR3: TGTGCCAGCAGCCAAGGACGGAGCTCTGGAAACACCATATATTTT.

The chain links TRBV5-4 to TRBJ2-3, with unresolved D. This CDR3 spans 13 amino acids. Germline CDR1 and CDR2: SGHNT and YYREEE (reference sequence). V lost 4 bases, J lost 2 bases, and 8 bases lay in between. CDR3 DNA sequence: TGTGCCAGCAGCCCCTACACCACAGATACGCAGTATTTT. Translating gives CASSPYTTDTQYF.

The chain has TRBV6-1 and TRBJ2-5; 8 bases match TRBD2. Germline CDR1 MNHNS, CDR2 SASEGT. V lost 4 bases, J lost 1 base, and 5 bases stayed unmatched. This CDR3 region has 15 residues. The CDR3 nucleotides read TGTGCCAGCAGTGTGGGTACTAGCGGCCAAGAGACCCAGTACTTC. This gives the protein CASSVGTSGQETQYF.

The CDR3 sequence is CASSIEASGGDEQYF. The CDR3 DNA reads as TGTGCCAGTAGTATCGAGGCTAGCGGTGGAGACGAGCAGTACTTC. V gene TRBV19 combines with J gene TRBJ2-7, with 7 bases lining up with TRBD2. J lost 5 bases, V lost 3 bases, and 10 bases had no gene match. The CDR3 loop spans 15 amino acids. Germline V gene data show CDR1 as LNHDA and CDR2 as SQIVND (reference sequence).

The genes are TRBV2 and TRBJ2-7; 9 nucleotides line up with TRBD2. The CDR3 has 14 residues. The trim removed 4 bases at V and 5 bases at J, leaving 6 bases unmatched. Germline V gene lookup returns CDR1 SNHLY and CDR2 FYNNEI. Here the CDR3 reads CASSAGLAADEQYF. As DNA, the CDR3 is TGTGCCAGCAGTGCGGGACTAGCTGCCGACGAGCAGTACTTC.

Of note for this clone: Other nucleotide sequences in the sample specify the same CDR3. The chain is built from TRBV27 and TRBJ2-7; D call uncertain. Between the trimmed V and J ends, which lost 8 bases and 3 bases, there was a span of 5 bases. From germline, CDR1 is MNHEY and CDR2 SMNVEV (reference sequence). CDR3 length equals 10 residues. The CDR3 here is CASGNYEQYF. CDR3 coding DNA: TGTGCCAGCGGGAACTACGAGCAGTACTTC.

V and J are TRBV11-2 and TRBJ1-4, with 11 bases lining up with TRBD1. The ends lost 2 bases at V and 1 base at J; junction bases unmatched: 9. The CDR3 consists of 19 residues. The germline V gene has CDR1 SGHAT and CDR2 FQNNGV. The CDR3 DNA reads TGTGCCAGCAGCTTACACAAATCCGGGACAGGGGGAACTAATGAAAAACTGTTTTTT. Translating it yields CASSLHKSGTGGTNEKLFF. The full variable domain, its missing parts supplied by reference TRBV11-2 and TRBJ1-4, is EAGVAQSPRYKIIEKRQSVAFWCNPISGHATLYWYQQILGQGPKLLIQFQNNGVVDDSQLPKDRFSAERLKGVDSTLKIQPAKLEDSAVYLCASSLHKSGTGGTNEKLFFGSGTQLSVL.

The rearrangement uses TRBV6-6 and TRBJ2-7, with 10 bases identical to TRBD1. CDR3 length: 16 residues. CDR1 and CDR2 (germline): MNHNY, SVGAGI (reference sequence). V lost 5 bases to trimming and J lost 1 base; unmatched junction nucleotides: 8. The CDR3 coding sequence is TGTGCCAGCAGTCGCGACAGGGGGCTGGCGTCCTACGAGCAGTACTTC. It codes for CASSRDRGLASYEQYF.

The chain is built from TRBV6-1 and TRBJ1-5; no clear D gene. Germline V gene data show CDR1 as MNHNS and CDR2 as SASEGT. The CDR3 is made up of 14 amino acids. With 3 bases removed from V and 7 bases from J, the gap between germline ends came to 13 bases. The CDR3 nucleotides read TGTGCCAGCAGTGAGTGGGGTTTTGGACAGCCCCAGCATTTT. Its translation is CASSEWGFGQPQHF.

The chain carries TRBV2 and TRBJ1-3; D perhaps matches TRBD1 (6 bases). CDR3 length: 19 residues. From germline, CDR1 is SNHLY and CDR2 FYNNEI. V gave up 2 bases and J gave up 0 bases, with 20 bases separating them. The CDR3 here is CASSENPDPTGSSGNTIYF. Here the CDR3 DNA reads TGTGCCAGCAGTGAAAATCCCGATCCAACAGGGAGCTCTGGAAACACCATATATTTT.

Of note for this clone: This same CDR3 is encoded by further DNA sequences in the sample. The J gene is TRBJ2-1, the V gene TRBV4-1, with D unresolved. The CDR3 totals 13 residues. With 0 bases removed from V and 7 bases from J, the gap between germline ends came to 7 bases. CDR1 and CDR2 from the germline V gene are MGHRA and YSYEKL. CDR3 loop: CASSQEYGNEQFF. Here the CDR3 DNA reads TGCGCCAGCAGCCAAGAATACGGAAATGAGCAGTTCTTC.

The chain links TRBV12-5 to TRBJ1-5, with 7 bases identical to TRBD1. J gave up 4 bases and V 0 bases, and 9 bases lay outside the gene matches. The CDR3 covers 17 residues. The germline CDR1 and CDR2 sequences are LGHNT and FRNRAP. For the CDR3, the DNA is TGTGCTAGTGGTTTGGTACTTAGGGACAGAGTAAATCAGCCCCAGCATTTT. Translated: CASGLVLRDRVNQPQHF.